This record looks at one T cell receptor (beta chain) sequence and its context. Its antigen has not been determined. Per-base quality was not reported, and no clone a single base away is much larger than it. The cohort comprised 666 healthy bone marrow donors. At the time of sampling, every cohort member was nominally healthy, though immune exposures that went unrecorded were likely present. The donor tested CMV seronegative and was one of the 352 seronegative cohort members. A peripheral blood sample was provided by each donor, and peripheral blood mononuclear cells were used for TCR beta sequencing. The Qiagen DNeasy Blood Extraction Kit was used to extract genomic DNA from the blood cell samples. The CDR3 covers 13 residues, taking in both the cysteine and the phenylalanine. Of the read, only the CDR3 DNA is kept; its 39 bases are in frame from base 1. Per the germline V gene (reference sequence), GTSNPN is the CDR1 and SVGIG is the CDR2. The V end loses 3 bases and the J end loses 0 bases, and a stretch of 6 bases separates them.

The data are from a study of cytomegalovirus exposure and HLA in healthy donors (dated by TCRdb to about 2017). Regarding the study in general: According to an earlier analysis of 587 of the donors, about 180 million T cells yielded approximately 120 million unique TCR beta sequences and about 300 Gb of sequence data. An early release that covered more than 550 HLA-typed donors contained 250 to 350 gigabases of sequencing data and tens of millions of unique TCR sequences. Of the roughly 400 genotyped donors, less than 85% were placed in the genetic ancestry cluster associated with self-reported Caucasian donors. The study aimed to test whether signatures of past pathogen exposure could be identified by cataloging public T cell receptors. The study profiled the T cell repertoires of about 640 subjects by immunosequencing and related them to cytomegalovirus serostatus. Besides the first cohort of around 670 subjects, a separate validation cohort made up of roughly 120 different subjects was used. The study combined high-throughput TCR immunosequencing, statistical association of individual TCRs with disease status, and machine learning to predict cytomegalovirus infection status. In a later analysis, previously published TCR beta repertoires from 600 to 850 donors were re-analyzed and high-resolution HLA genotyping was added so that TCR occurrence patterns could be studied. In the later analysis, no new phenotypic data were used to find candidate immune exposures; instead, reliance was placed on TCR beta sequences and their occurrence across donors. An earlier analysis of 587 of the donors used high-throughput TCR beta sequencing to judge whether each TCR beta V gene segment behaved as functional or pseudogenic. Donor age, sex, ethnicity and CMV serostatus were collected together with the repertoire data. Genome-wide SNP genotypes for about 65% of the 666 donors were used in a later genetic analysis, which treated that subset as a discovery cohort. All discovery cohort repertoires had been generated using a single sequencing platform. HLA typing included class I and class II loci at four-digit resolution. Typing coverage varied by locus: roughly 620-640 donors for A, B, C, DRB1 and DQB1; approximately 520 for DQA1; more than 600 for DPA1; approximately 490 for DPB1. Because of strong linkage in the cohort, five DR-DQ haplotypes were treated as single units for association and clustering. Among some 400 genotyped donors of the cohort, an average of about 240,000 unique TCR beta nucleotide sequences were sequenced per donor, roughly 18% of them non-productive. Study-wide findings and limitations: The study gave a list of 150 to 200 TCR beta chains associated with cytomegalovirus. A later analysis associated about 16,000 TCR beta sequences with specific HLA alleles at a false discovery rate of 0.05. In both the original and validation cohorts, the classifier was reported to diagnose cytomegalovirus status with high specificity and sensitivity. Because some donors lacked HLA typing at each locus, the association tests relied only on the typed subset. A later analysis found that most CMV-associated TCR beta chains appeared HLA-restricted, with HLA associations seemingly driven largely by CMV exposure. Only TCR beta chains were sequenced in this cohort, and the absence of alpha or paired-chain data limited detectable features. In a later analysis, TCR association rates were found to vary across HLA loci, with the most associated TCRs seen for DRB1 alleles and the fewest for HLA-C alleles. In a later genetic analysis, fewer N-insertions in productive TCRs were reported among donors in an Asian-associated ancestry cluster than the 666-donor mean. A few of the identified cytomegalovirus-associated TCR beta chains were confirmed in vitro to be specific for cytomegalovirus antigens. An association between a missense DCLRE1C variant and V-gene and J-gene trimming of TCR beta chains was found in a later genetic analysis and replicated in an independent cohort. Because the 87-base-pair reads could not distinguish some IMGT-functional V segments, including TRBV6-2 and TRBV6-3, those segments were excluded. A further reported finding was that TCR beta sequences accurately predicted the HLA-A and HLA-B alleles for most subjects in the first cohort. According to the authors, the approach could potentially be generalized to other disease states and immunological phenotypes. Strong co-occurrence of HLA alleles, especially DR and DQ, made assigning TCR associations to individual alleles difficult. In an earlier analysis of approximately 590 of the donors, most TCR beta V segments appeared in productive rearrangements about 90% or about 30% of the time, broadly matching IMGT annotations. Several of the top co-occurrence clusters appeared to be linked to parvovirus B19, influenza, CMV and Epstein-Barr virus, according to a later analysis. A group of highly shared sequence variants was considered likely to be a technical artifact of the sequencing pipeline. Immune exposure information for the cohort was limited to CMV serostatus. The earlier analysis of 587 of the donors excluded 15 to 20 rarely observed V segments, including chromosome 9 orphons, because counts were too low. The presence/absence analyses assumed that sequencing depth was roughly uniform across donors, and that assumption may not be true. In a later analysis, HLA-associated TCR beta chains were found to be more clonally expanded and to have lower generation probabilities than equally common non-associated chains. Across donors, most TCR sequences were observed very rarely, whereas some public TCRs were present in many individuals. Linkage disequilibrium might explain the correlated functional status among segregating V segments, but an unknown experimental factor could not be ruled out.

The library came from the immunoSEQ multiplex PCR assay. The multiplex PCR relied on a mix of 60 forward primers for TCR Vbeta segments and 13 reverse primers for TCR Jbeta segments. The CDR3 region of rearranged TCR beta genes was amplified from genomic DNA by a multiplex PCR assay. On the Illumina HiSeq System, the amplified TCR beta libraries were sequenced as 87-base-pair reads. In the source study's methods: A later analysis tallied 70 million to 100 million unique TCR beta chains across the 666 repertoires, and around 10 million of those chains were shared by two or more donors. Raw reads were error-corrected and collapsed into unique sequences with a nearest-neighbor algorithm that merged closely related sequences to remove PCR and sequencing errors. V, D and J gene segments were assigned by aligning CDR3 sequences to IMGT reference sequences. For a sequence to be retained, a match of at least six nucleotides was required to both a V gene segment and a J gene segment. Rearrangements were classified as productive when the CDR3 lacked stop codons and remained in frame with V and J, and all other rearrangements were classified as non-productive. Following IMGT convention, CDR3 was defined as the stretch from the second conserved V-encoded cysteine to the conserved J-encoded phenylalanine. The earlier analysis of about 570 of the donors excluded any sequence lacking an unambiguous match to a single V gene segment. In an earlier analysis of several hundred of the donors, a V segment was called functional when productive rearrangements were above 56.7%, and segregating when the standard deviation between donors exceeded 5%. A statistical classification framework was built for diagnosing cytomegalovirus status from the catalog of TCR beta chain sequences. In a later analysis, V and J genes were assigned by comparing TCR nucleotide sequences against IMGT/GENE-DB human TR gene sequences. The TCRdist pipeline was used in a later analysis to assign CDR3 sequences and most-parsimonious VDJ recombination scenarios. In a later analysis, each TCR beta chain was defined by its CDR3 amino acid sequence together with its V-gene family, and reads without a unique V-gene family were excluded. As a way to deal with suspected cross-contamination and a sequencing artifact, a later analysis dropped more than 500 nucleotide sequences that were highly shared and had low generation probability. In a later analysis, a clonal expansion index was calculated for each public chain from normalized within-repertoire ranks of inferred template counts. A later analysis computed generation probabilities with a VDJ recombination model fitted to out-of-frame rearrangements, and checked the results against IGoR. Hypergeometric tests were used in a later analysis to score TCR-TCR, TCR-HLA and TCR-CMV co-occurrence, with a repertoire-size bias correction applied to the TCR pairs. In a later analysis, false discovery rates were estimated by permuting HLA or CMV assignments 20 times. In a later analysis, co-occurring TCRs were grouped using DBSCAN, with TCRdist sequence similarity added in when clustering inside HLA-allele-positive subsets. For co-occurrence clustering, repertoires with fewer than 30,000 or more than 120,000 public chains were excluded, along with roughly five repertoires with anomalous nucleotide sharing. The table comes from immuneACCESS by way of TCRdb, which keeps in-frame sequences with V and J called. Part of the clones is missing from these tables; in studies checked, under half for an unresolved V gene and the rest for unknown reasons. That table furnishes V, J and clone size, whereas the DNA furnished D and trimming. The sample records approximately 130,000 clones, around 75% of which are singletons. The ten biggest clones cover roughly 3.1% of the sample.

The TCR sequence derives from a man between 25 and 39 years old in good health and CMV-seronegative. The sample was PBMCs. The chain is encoded by TRBV30 joined to TRBJ2-4; too little of a D gene remains to name it. The CDR3 in this case is CAWSPLAKNIQYF. The bases read TGTGCCTGGAGCCCACTAGCCAAAAACATTCAGTACTTC.